This T cell receptor beta chain appears in the sequencing data of a study of T cell changes during pregnancy in multiple sclerosis. The CDR3 sequence is 12 residues long. Trimming took 8 bases from V and 7 from J, leaving 12 bases between them. Germline CDR1 reads MDHEN; CDR2 reads SYDVKM. This clone was counted once. Profiling relied on immunoSEQ multiplex PCR, and the TCRdb table lists in-frame clones only, not all of them. This repertoire shows about 39,000 clones, roughly nine tenths found once; its top ten account for 0.45% to 0.55%. The genes are TRBV28 and TRBJ1-5; D is unresolved. This specimen was CD4+ T cells from peripheral blood mononuclear cells, taken in the first trimester of pregnancy. The sequence was obtained from a female donor in good health, enrolled as a control in a pregnancy study. Written as DNA, the CDR3 is TGTGCCAGCTCATCGACTTCCCAGCCCCAGCATTTT. It encodes CASSSTSQPQHF.